This TCR beta chain originates from a study of blood T cells in healthy people across ages. Study-wide results and caveats: Roughly linear age-related decline in beta diversity appeared, significant by age about 40. Estimates based on one million T cells were treated as lower bounds.

Remarks on this clonotype: Its target is not known.

A second roughly 6 to 11 cycle PCR used barcoded and J-beta primers. TCRdb called the 5' RACE reads again in MiXCR, with one record for every CDR3 protein. The table records around 1,000,000 distinct CDR3 sequences, roughly two fifths of them present only once. The specimen was blood. This receptor was taken from a man aged 18-30 years in good health.

The DNA for the CDR3 is TGCAGTGCCTTCGACCCCAGGGGGCAAGGTGAAAAACTGTTTTTT. Its protein is CSAFDPRGQGEKLFF. The chain recombines TRBV20-1 with TRBJ1-4, with 8 bases identical to TRBD1. J was trimmed by 7 bases and V by 6 bases; bases with no gene match: 13. CDR3 size: 15 residues. CDR1 is DFQATT, CDR2 SNEGSKA, per germline (reference sequence).